The 2 T cell receptor beta chains reported below all come from one sample, sequenced in a study of cytomegalovirus exposure and HLA in healthy donors (dated by TCRdb to between 2016 and 2019). The library relied on the immunoSEQ multiplex PCR assay. The multiplex PCR relied on a mix of 60 forward primers for TCR Vbeta segments and 13 reverse primers for TCR Jbeta segments. Imported from immuneACCESS, the table was reduced by TCRdb to in-frame sequences with V and J called. These copies leave out some clones; in studies compared against another copy, an unresolved V gene accounts for under half, and the cause of the remainder is not known. The table for this sample lists about 160,000 clones; around four fifths of them were counted only once. The ten largest clones take up about 9.7% of the sample. Sequencing used PBMCs. The receptor source for this set is a man younger than 35 in good health and CMV-seropositive.

The V gene is TRBV11-2, the J gene TRBJ2-1, with a weak D call TRBD2 (6 bases). Germline V gene data show CDR1 as SGHAT and CDR2 as FQNNGV. The CDR3 length is 16 residues. V lost 1 base and J 6 bases, leaving 16 bases between the germline ends. CDR3 DNA: TGTGCCAGCAGCTTAGTGGCCGGGAGAGGTTCCAATGAGCAGTTCTTC. It encodes CASSLVAGRGSNEQFF.

The chain recombines TRBV7-2 with TRBJ2-1; 13 bases are a match to TRBD2. The CDR3 extends over 14 amino acids. V shed 5 bases and J 10 bases; nucleotides not matched to a gene: 5. CDR1 is SGHTA, CDR2 FQGNSA, per germline. CDR3 sequence: CASSTGTSGIEQFF. The CDR3, as DNA: TGTGCCAGCAGCACCGGGACTAGCGGGATCGAGCAGTTCTTC.